A selection of T cell receptor beta chains follows, all from one sample in a study of CD4 and CD8 cells across lung adenocarcinoma regions. TCRdb used MiXCR to reprocess the PCR reads, holding one entry per CDR3 protein. In the table there are under 7,000 distinct CDR3 sequences, 60% to 80% of which are singletons. The specimen sequenced was CD4+ T cells from the center of a lung tumor. Receptors were obtained from a female donor with lung adenocarcinoma. The CD4 and CD8 labels of this study may be unreliable. Both conserved end residues are part of each CDR3. The D gene is left open where the match is weak. Clone size is stated in some rows and not others, as once, few, many or a class when expanded.

DNA	CDR3	size	V	D	J
TGTGCCAGCAGCTCGAGAGCGGGGGACAATGAGCAGTTCTTC	CASSSRAGDNEQFF	.	TRBV6-1	TRBD2	TRBJ2-1
TGTGCCAGCAGCTCCCGGGCACGGAGCCACGAGCAGTACTTC	CASSSRARSHEQYF	.	TRBV7-8	.	TRBJ2-7
TGCGCCAGCAGCCCGGGACTAGCGGAGTACCAAGAGACCCAGTACTTC	CASSPGLAEYQETQYF	.	TRBV5-1	TRBD2	TRBJ2-5
TGTGCCAGCAGTAGTGGGACTAGCGGGGGGCCGCGAGGCACAGATACGCAGTATTTC	CASSSGTSGGPRGTDTQYF	.	TRBV6-1	TRBD2	TRBJ2-3
TGTGCCAGCAGTGCTCGGGCCTCCAACGACGAGCAGTACTTC	CASSARASNDEQYF	.	TRBV6-1	.	TRBJ2-7
TGTGCCAGCAGTGATCAAGGCGCAGATACGCAGTATTTT	CASSDQGADTQYF	.	TRBV6-1	.	TRBJ2-3
TGTGCCAGCAGTCAAAGGGCAGGGGGCGTCTATGGCTACACCTTC	CASSQRAGGVYGYTF	.	TRBV6-1	TRBD1	TRBJ1-2
TGCAGTGCTAGGGAACCTAGCGGGAGGGCCACGGATACGCAGTATTTT	CSAREPSGRATDTQYF	few	TRBV20-1	TRBD2	TRBJ2-3
TGTGCCAGCAGCTTAGGAGACAGAATTGCACAGTTCTTT	CASSLGDRIAQFF	.	TRBV7-2	.	TRBJ2-1
TGTGCCAGCAGTTTCGACCCAGATACGCAGTATTTT	CASSFDPDTQYF	few	TRBV6-5	.	TRBJ2-3
TGTGCCAGCAGCTTAGTGGGGGCGGGAGATACGCAGTATTTT	CASSLVGAGDTQYF	.	TRBV7-2	.	TRBJ2-3
TGTGCCAGCAGCTTCGGGACTAGCGGACCTAGCACAGATACGCAGTATTTT	CASSFGTSGPSTDTQYF	few	TRBV7-2	TRBD2	TRBJ2-3
TGCGCCAGCAGTGAGTATAGAAGGGCAGTAGGACGGGCTTTCTTT	CASSEYRRAVGRAFF	medium-sized	TRBV10-1	.	TRBJ1-1
TGTGCCAGGGGGCCCGTGAGCCGTGGCACAGATACGCAGTATTTC	CARGPVSRGTDTQYF	.	TRBV6-1	.	TRBJ2-3
TGTGCCAGCAGAAGCCTGGCGGGCCGAAGCTCCTACAATGAGCAGTTCTTC	CASRSLAGRSSYNEQFF	.	TRBV6-1	.	TRBJ2-1
TGTGCCAGCAGCCAGATCTCCGAGCAGTACTTC	CASSQISEQYF	.	TRBV7-2	.	TRBJ2-7
TGTGCCAGCAGTTACGTTCGGACTAGCGGGACCTTCCAAGAGACCCAGTACTTC	CASSYVRTSGTFQETQYF	.	TRBV6-2/TRBV6-3	TRBD2	TRBJ2-5
TGCGCCAGCAGTCAACCAGGAGAACAAGGAAGCACAGATACGCAGTATTTT	CASSQPGEQGSTDTQYF	.	TRBV10-1	.	TRBJ2-3
TGTGCCAGGCGTGAGGCCCGCAGCAAAGAGACCCAGTATTTC	CARREARSKETQYF	.	TRBV6-1	.	TRBJ2-5
TGTGCCAGCAGCTTAAACAGAGGACGTGGCTACACCTTC	CASSLNRGRGYTF	.	TRBV7-2	.	TRBJ1-2
TGTGCCATCAGTGAGTCGAGAGGGATCTCTGGAAACACCATATATTTT	CAISESRGISGNTIYF	.	TRBV10-3	.	TRBJ1-3
TGTGCCACCATGCCCGGCAGAAATATTTTTATAGTCGGCAATACAAGAGTTTTATGGCAATTC	CATMPGRNIFIVGNTRVLWQF	once	TRBV15	.	TRBJ2-5
TGTGCCAGCAGCGACCCTCAGCTAGCGGGCATCTTGGAGACCCAGTACTTC	CASSDPQLAGILETQYF	once	TRBV6-2/TRBV6-3	TRBD2	TRBJ2-5
TGTGCCAGCAGCGCCCGACAGGGCGGAAGCACAGATACGCAGTATTTT	CASSARQGGSTDTQYF	hyperexpanded	TRBV7-2	TRBD1	TRBJ2-3
TGTGCCAGCAGTGAGTTGCTTGACAATGAGCAGTACTTC	CASSELLDNEQYF	.	TRBV6-1	.	TRBJ2-7
TGTGCCAGGGGCCCCGGGGGCCGTGACCAAGAGACGCAGTACTTC	CARGPGGRDQETQYF	.	TRBV6-1	.	TRBJ2-5
TGTGCCAGCAAGCCCCTTTTTCACGGGTATCAGTTCTTC	CASKPLFHGYQFF	.	TRBV6-1	.	TRBJ2-1
TGTGCCTGGAGAAACCCAGGGGATAGCAATCAGCCCCAGCATTTT	CAWRNPGDSNQPQHF	.	TRBV30	.	TRBJ1-5
TGTGCCAGCAGCTTACTAGTTTACGAGCAGTACTTC	CASSLLVYEQYF	.	TRBV11-2	.	TRBJ2-7
TGTGCCAGCACCTCCGCTAGCGGGCCATACACCGGGGAGCTGTTTTTT	CASTSASGPYTGELFF	.	TRBV12-3/TRBV12-4	TRBD2	TRBJ2-2
TGTGCCAGCAGCCAGTCGAGGGGGGCGGCCGGGGAGCTGTTTTTT	CASSQSRGAAGELFF	few	TRBV7-2	.	TRBJ2-2
TGCGCCAGCACCCCCCCGTGGACCAAACCTCTCACAGATACGCAGTATTTT	CASTPPWTKPLTDTQYF	large	TRBV10-1	.	TRBJ2-3
TGTGCCAGCAGTTACCTCAGGACAGGGGGCTCCCCAATCCCCTACAATGAGCAGTTCTTC	CASSYLRTGGSPIPYNEQFF	.	TRBV6-5	TRBD1	TRBJ2-1
TGTGCCAGCAGCTTGGACAGGGGGCCCTACAATGAGCAGTTCTTC	CASSLDRGPYNEQFF	once	TRBV11-2	TRBD1	TRBJ2-1
TGTGCCAGCAGTGACCGAGGGTTTGCCTTCACAGATACGCAGTATTTT	CASSDRGFAFTDTQYF	medium-sized	TRBV6-4	.	TRBJ2-3
TGTGCCAGCAGTGAAAAGTCAGAATACGAGCAGTACTTC	CASSEKSEYEQYF	few	TRBV6-1	.	TRBJ2-7
TGTGCGGGGAGTGGGGGCCGTGACAAAGAGACCCAGTACTTC	CAGSGGRDKETQYF	.	TRBV10-3	.	TRBJ2-5
TGTGCCAGCAGTGCAACGAGCGGGACCTCCTACAATGAGCAGTTCTTC	CASSATSGTSYNEQFF	few	TRBV6-1	TRBD2	TRBJ2-1
TGTGCCAGCAGTGAAGGAATGGGACAGGGTGTCGCCCAGTACTTC	CASSEGMGQGVAQYF	.	TRBV6-1	TRBD1	TRBJ2-7
TGTGCCAGGGGCCCCGGGGGCCCTGACAAAGAGACGCAGTACTTC	CARGPGGPDKETQYF	.	TRBV6-1	.	TRBJ2-7
TGTGCCAGCAGTCTTACTAGCGGGGGGGCCGGGGAGACCCAGTACTTC	CASSLTSGGAGETQYF	.	TRBV6-1	TRBD2	TRBJ2-5
TGTGCCAGCGGCTTCCGTAGCGGAGCCAACTACAATGAGCAGTTCTTC	CASGFRSGANYNEQFF	.	TRBV7-8	.	TRBJ2-1
TGTGCCAGCAGCTTGGGGGGGCGAGGACTAATGAACACCGGGGAGCTGTTTTTT	CASSLGGRGLMNTGELFF	.	TRBV5-8	.	TRBJ2-2
TGCGGCGGCAGGGGGCTGTTCGTCACAGATACGCAGTACTTC	CGGRGLFVTDTQYF	.	TRBV10-2	TRBD1	TRBJ2-7
TGCAGTGCTAATCTACGGGAGGGGGAGACCCAGTACTTC	CSANLREGETQYF	few	TRBV20-1	TRBD2	TRBJ2-5
TGTGCCAGCAGCCAAAGGGTTACCGGGGAGCTGTTTTTT	CASSQRVTGELFF	.	TRBV3-1	.	TRBJ2-2
TGTGCCAGCAGCCCTCGGACTAGCGGGAGCAATGAGCAGTTCTTC	CASSPRTSGSNEQFF	few	TRBV7-2	TRBD2	TRBJ2-1
TGTGCCAGCAGTTGGGGGACAGCACAAGAGACCCAGTACTTC	CASSWGTAQETQYF	few	TRBV6-5	TRBD1	TRBJ2-5
TGTGCCAGCAGCTTAGGTTGGACTAGCGGGAGGGCCACAGTCATAAACTACGAGCAGTACTTC	CASSLGWTSGRATVINYEQYF	.	TRBV7-2	TRBD2	TRBJ2-7
TGTGCCAGCACTGCCTCCACCTGGCGGGAGGTTTACGAGCAGTACTTC	CASTASTWREVYEQYF	.	TRBV6-1	TRBD2	TRBJ2-7
TGTGCCAGCTCATCCGAGGAGAACACTGAAGCTTTCTTT	CASSSEENTEAFF	few	TRBV6-4	.	TRBJ1-1
TGTGCCAGCAGTGAATGGGAGTTAGGTAGATATTGGTACGAGCAGTACTTC	CASSEWELGRYWYEQYF	few	TRBV6-1	.	TRBJ2-7
TGTGCCAGCAGAAGAGACCGTGGACAGGGGATCGAGGCAGACACTGAAGCTTTCTTT	CASRRDRGQGIEADTEAFF	.	TRBV6-1	TRBD1	TRBJ1-1
TGTGCCAGCAGTTACTCGGGCAGCTATCAGCCCCAGCATTTT	CASSYSGSYQPQHF	.	TRBV6-5	.	TRBJ1-5
TGTGCTAGCAGCTTAGAGGGGGGAAGGGGAGAGCAGTACTTC	CASSLEGGRGEQYF	.	TRBV7-7	.	TRBJ2-7